This T cell receptor (beta chain) was captured in a study of T cell repertoires in cytomegalovirus infection. About the research overall: Public signatures in TCR beta pointed to CMV infection and matching HLA type.

TCRdb reanalysed the reads using MiXCR and keeps one entry per CDR3 protein. The repertoire holds approximately 500,000 distinct CDR3 sequences, with 16% as singletons. This clonotype was observed a handful of times. What was sequenced was CD8+ T cells from PBMCs. The TCR originated in a human donor in good health (CMV status not recorded). Some clones in this sample may be carry-over from other donors' samples.

In DNA, the CDR3 is TGTGCCAGCAGCTTGGCTAGCGGGGGTAGTGCCTTGGGTGAGCAGTTCTTC. As protein: CASSLASGGSALGEQFF. The rearrangement links TRBV5-4 to TRBJ2-1; 10 bases are shared with TRBD2. Germline CDR1 is SGHNT and CDR2 is YYREEE (reference sequence). V dropped 0 bases and J dropped 9; count of bases not matched to a gene: 12. The CDR3 has 17 amino acids.